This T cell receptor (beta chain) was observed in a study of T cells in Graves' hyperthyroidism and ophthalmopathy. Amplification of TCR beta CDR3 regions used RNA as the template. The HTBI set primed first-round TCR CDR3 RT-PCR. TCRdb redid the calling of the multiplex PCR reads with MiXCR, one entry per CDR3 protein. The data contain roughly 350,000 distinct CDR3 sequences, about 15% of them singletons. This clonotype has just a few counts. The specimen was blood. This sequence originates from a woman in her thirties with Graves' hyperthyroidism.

This CDR3 is CASSQGTASGGYTF. The CDR3 coding sequence is TGCGCCAGCAGCCAAGGGACAGCATCAGGTGGCTACACCTTC. The gene calls are TRBV4-1 and TRBJ1-2, with D possibly TRBD1 on 6 matching bases. CDR1 is MGHRA and CDR2 is YSYEKL in the germline V gene. V lost 1 base and J 7 bases, leaving 13 bases between the germline ends. The CDR3 contains 14 residues.